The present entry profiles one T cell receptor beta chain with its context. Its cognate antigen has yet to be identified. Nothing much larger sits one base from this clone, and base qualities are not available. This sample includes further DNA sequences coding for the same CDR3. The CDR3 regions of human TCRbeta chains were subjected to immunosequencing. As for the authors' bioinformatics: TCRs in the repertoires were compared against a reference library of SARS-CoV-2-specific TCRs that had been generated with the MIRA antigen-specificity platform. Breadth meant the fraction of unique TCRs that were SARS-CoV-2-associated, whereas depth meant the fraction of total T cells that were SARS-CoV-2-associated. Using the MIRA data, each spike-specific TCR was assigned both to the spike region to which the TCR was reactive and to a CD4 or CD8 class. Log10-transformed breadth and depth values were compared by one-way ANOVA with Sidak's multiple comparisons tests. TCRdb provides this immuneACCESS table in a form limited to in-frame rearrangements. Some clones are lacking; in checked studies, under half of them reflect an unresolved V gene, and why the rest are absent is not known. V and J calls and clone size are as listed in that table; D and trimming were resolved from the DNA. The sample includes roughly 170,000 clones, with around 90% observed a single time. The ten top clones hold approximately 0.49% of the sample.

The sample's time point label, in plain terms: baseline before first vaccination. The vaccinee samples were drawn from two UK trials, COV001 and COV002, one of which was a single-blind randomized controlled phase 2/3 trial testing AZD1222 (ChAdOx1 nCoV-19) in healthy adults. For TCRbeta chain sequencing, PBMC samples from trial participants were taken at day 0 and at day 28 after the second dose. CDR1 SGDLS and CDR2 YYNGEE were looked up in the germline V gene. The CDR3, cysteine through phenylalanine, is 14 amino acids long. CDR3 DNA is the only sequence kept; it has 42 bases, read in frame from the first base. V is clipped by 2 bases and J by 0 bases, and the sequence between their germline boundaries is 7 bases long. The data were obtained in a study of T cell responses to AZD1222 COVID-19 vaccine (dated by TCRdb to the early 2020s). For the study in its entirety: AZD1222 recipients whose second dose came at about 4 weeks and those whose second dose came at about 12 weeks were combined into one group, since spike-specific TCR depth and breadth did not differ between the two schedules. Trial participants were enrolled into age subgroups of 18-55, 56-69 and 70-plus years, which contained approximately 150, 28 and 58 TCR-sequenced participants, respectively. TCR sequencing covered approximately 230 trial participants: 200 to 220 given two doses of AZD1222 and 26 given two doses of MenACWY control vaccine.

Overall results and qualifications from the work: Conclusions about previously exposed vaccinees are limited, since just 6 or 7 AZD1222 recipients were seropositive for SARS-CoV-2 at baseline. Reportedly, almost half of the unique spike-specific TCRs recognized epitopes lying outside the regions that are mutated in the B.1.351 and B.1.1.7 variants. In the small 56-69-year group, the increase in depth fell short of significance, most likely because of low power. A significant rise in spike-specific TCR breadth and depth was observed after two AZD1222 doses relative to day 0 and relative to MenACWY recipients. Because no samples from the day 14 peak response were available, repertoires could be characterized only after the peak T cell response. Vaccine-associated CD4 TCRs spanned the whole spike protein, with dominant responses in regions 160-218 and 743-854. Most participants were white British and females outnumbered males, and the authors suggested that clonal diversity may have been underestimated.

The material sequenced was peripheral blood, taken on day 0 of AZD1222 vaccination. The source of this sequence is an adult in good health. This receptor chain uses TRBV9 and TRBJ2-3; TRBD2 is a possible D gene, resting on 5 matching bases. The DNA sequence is TGTGCCAGCAGCGTCAGGACTAGCACAGATACGCAGTATTTT. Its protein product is CASSVRTSTDTQYF.